This T cell receptor beta chain was recorded in a study of cytomegalovirus exposure and HLA in healthy donors. With 4 bases removed from V and 0 bases from J, the gap between germline ends came to 11 bases. The CDR3 spans 16 residues. Germline loops: CDR1 SGHNT, CDR2 YYREEE (reference sequence). Notes on this clone: What it binds is unknown.

Clones were sequenced by immunoSEQ multiplex PCR, and TCRdb holds only the in-frame ones, with some missing. The profile shows approximately 150,000 clones, roughly 92% of them singletons. Study results and caveats: Reportedly, cytomegalovirus status was diagnosed with high sensitivity and specificity. The finding came from a later analysis; first-cohort TCR clusters tended to co-occur in the 95 to 150 validation repertoires. Most TCR sequences were uncommon, yet certain public TCRs appeared in many donors.

Sequencing was carried out using PBMCs. The receptor comes from a man younger than 30 in good health and CMV-seronegative. V is TRBV5-4 and J is TRBJ2-6, with D possibly being TRBD1 (5 bases). The chain's CDR3 is CASSKYRNSGANVLTF. The CDR3 nucleotides read TGTGCCAGCAGCAAATACAGGAACTCTGGGGCCAACGTCCTGACTTTC.